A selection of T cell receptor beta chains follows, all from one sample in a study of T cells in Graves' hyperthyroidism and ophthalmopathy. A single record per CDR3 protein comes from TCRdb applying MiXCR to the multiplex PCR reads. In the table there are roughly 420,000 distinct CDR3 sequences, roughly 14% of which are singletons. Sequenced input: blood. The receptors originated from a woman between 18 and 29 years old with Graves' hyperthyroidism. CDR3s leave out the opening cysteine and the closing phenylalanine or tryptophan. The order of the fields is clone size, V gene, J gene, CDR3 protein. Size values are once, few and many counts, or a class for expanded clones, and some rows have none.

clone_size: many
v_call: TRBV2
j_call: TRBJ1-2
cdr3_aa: ASTPGGSLYGYT

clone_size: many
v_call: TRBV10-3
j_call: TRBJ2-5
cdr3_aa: AISAQPGRGQETQY

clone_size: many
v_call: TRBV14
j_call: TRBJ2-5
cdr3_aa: ASSPDWGTNLQETQY

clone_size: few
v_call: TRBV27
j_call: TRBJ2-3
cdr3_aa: ASRLLGDTQY

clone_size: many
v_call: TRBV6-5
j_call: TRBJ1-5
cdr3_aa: ASSYLLRGRQGADQPQH

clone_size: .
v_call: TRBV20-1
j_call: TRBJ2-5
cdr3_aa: SASSFGQLWEETQY

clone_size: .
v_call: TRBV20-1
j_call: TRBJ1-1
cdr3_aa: SARGGRSAF

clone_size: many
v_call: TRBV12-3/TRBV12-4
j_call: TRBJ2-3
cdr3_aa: ASSWGRWSGRHNTDTQY

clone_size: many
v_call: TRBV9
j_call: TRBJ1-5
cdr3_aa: ASSVGVLNQPQH

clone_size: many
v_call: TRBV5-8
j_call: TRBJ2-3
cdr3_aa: ASSLGWANVNTQY

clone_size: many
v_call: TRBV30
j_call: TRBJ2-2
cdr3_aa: AWSEGGELF

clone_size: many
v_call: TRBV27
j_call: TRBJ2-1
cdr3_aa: ASSLQREYDNEQF

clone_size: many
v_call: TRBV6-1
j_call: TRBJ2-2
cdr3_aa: ASRPLAGGRRSGELF

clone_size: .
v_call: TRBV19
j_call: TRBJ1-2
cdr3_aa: ASSDGTGNYGYT

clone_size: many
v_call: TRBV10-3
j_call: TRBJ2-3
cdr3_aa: AISESGFTDTQY

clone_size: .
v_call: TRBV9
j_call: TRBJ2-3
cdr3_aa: ASSVGVLWTDAQY

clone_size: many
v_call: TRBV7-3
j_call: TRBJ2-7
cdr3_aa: ASSLGGEVYYEQY

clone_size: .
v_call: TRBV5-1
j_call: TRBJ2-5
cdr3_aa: ASSRLGIRGGEETQY

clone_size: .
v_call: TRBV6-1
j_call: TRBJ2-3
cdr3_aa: ASSRGGQGRTDTQY

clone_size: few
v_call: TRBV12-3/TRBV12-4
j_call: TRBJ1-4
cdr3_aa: ASSGQVAGEKLF

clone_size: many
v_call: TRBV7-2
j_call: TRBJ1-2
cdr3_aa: ASEVNYGYT

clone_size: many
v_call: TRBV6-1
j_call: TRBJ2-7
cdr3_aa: ASLGGYSYEQY

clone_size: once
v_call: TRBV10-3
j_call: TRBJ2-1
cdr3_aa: AISERGSYNEQF

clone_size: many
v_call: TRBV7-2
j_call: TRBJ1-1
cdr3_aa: ASSMGQGRDTEAF

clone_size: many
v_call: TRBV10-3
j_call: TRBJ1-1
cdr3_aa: AISADRGNTEAF

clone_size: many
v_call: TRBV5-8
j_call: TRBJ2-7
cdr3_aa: ASVRDRGGSEQY

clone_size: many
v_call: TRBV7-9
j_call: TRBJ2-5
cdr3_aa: ASTLGQGAGETQY

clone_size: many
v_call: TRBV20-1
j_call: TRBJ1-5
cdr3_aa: SALAGHQPQH

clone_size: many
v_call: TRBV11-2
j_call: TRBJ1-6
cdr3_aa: ASSPRTGGSSYNSPLH

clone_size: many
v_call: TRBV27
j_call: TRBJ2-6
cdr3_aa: ASRFSGANVLT

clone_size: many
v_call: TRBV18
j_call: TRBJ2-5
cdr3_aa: ASSPGLQETQY

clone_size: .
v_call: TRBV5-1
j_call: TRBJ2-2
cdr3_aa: ASSLRTANTGELF

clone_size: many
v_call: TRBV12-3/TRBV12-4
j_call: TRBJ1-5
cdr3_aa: ASSGTGGQQPQH

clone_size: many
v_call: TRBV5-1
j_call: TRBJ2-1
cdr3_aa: ASSSRTSGLHSYNEQF

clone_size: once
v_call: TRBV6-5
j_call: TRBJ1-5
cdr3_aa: ASSYGLGQPQH

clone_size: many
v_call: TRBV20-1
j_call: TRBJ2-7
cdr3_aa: SATGRVRVAYEQY

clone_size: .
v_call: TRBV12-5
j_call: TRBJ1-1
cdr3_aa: ASGPNTEAF

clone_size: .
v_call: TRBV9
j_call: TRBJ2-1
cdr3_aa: ASSVGAGPNEQF

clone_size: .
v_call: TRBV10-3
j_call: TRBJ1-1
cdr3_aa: AISESGVNTEAF

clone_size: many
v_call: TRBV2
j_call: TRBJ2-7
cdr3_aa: ASSEGQGKPYEQY

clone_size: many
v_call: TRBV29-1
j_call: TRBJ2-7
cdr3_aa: SVEEALEQY

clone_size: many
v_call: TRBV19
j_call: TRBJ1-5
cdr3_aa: ASSIDAGLDQPQH

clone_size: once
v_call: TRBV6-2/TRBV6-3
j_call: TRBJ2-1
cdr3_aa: ASSKPGLAGGRNEQF

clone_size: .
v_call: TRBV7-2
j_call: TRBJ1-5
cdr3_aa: ASSLGTGDGPQH

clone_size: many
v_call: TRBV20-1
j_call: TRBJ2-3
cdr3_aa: SASGDGRGTDTQY

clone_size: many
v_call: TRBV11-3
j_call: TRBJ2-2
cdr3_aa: ASSSSVAVNTGELF

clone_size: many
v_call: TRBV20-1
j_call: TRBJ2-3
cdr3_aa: SARGRIRTDTQY

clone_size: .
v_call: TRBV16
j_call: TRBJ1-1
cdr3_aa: ASSQSGAWGDTEAF

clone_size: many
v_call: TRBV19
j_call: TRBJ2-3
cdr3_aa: ASSFDSSTDTQY

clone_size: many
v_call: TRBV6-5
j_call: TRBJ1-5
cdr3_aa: ASSYSRANQPQH